This T cell receptor beta chain stems from a study of cytomegalovirus exposure and HLA in healthy donors. Study conclusions and caveats: TRBV6-2, TRBV6-3 and other indistinguishable V segments were excluded. Later work showed greater clonal expansion in HLA-associated TCR beta chains than in equally common others. Later analysis suggested most CMV-associated TCR beta chains were HLA-restricted.

To note about this clone: What it binds is not known.

Both 60 Vbeta primers and 13 Jbeta primers went into the PCR. Clones were read by immunoSEQ multiplex PCR, and TCRdb kept only the in-frame ones, dropping some. Here the sample spans some 110,000 clones, over 75% being singletons. Between the trimmed V and J ends, which lost 1 base and 6 bases, there was a span of 10 bases. The length of the CDR3 is 13 residues. CDR1 and CDR2 (germline): MNHEY, SMNVEV (reference sequence). V gene TRBV27 combines with J gene TRBJ2-7, with a tentative D call TRBD2 (5 bases). This receptor was identified in a man under 40 in good health and CMV-seronegative. Sequences were obtained from PBMCs. Written as DNA, the CDR3 is TGTGCCAGCAGTTTATTTCGGGAAAGCGAGCAGTACTTC. Translating gives CASSLFRESEQYF.